A selection of T cell receptor beta chains follows, all from one sample in a study of blood T cell repertoires in COVID-19. Clones were sequenced by immunoSEQ multiplex PCR, and TCRdb holds only the in-frame ones, with some missing. Of some 64,000 clones in the sample, 60% to 80% were seen once. Material for sequencing was peripheral blood. These receptors all stem from a woman aged 55-69 years with acute or convalescent COVID-19. Each CDR3 is given with its conserved first and last residue. A D gene is named only where the DNA matches it firmly. Part of the rows lack a size; the others show once, few, many or a class for expanded clones.

. . TRBJ1-1 TRBV6-4 14 TGTGCCAGCAGTGACGCACGGGAGGACACTGAAGCTTTCTTT CASSDAREDTEAFF
. TRBD1 TRBJ2-3 TRBV7-3 15 TGTGCCAGCAGCCTAGACAGGGGGCGGGCAGATACGCAGTATTTT CASSLDRGRADTQYF
. TRBD2 TRBJ2-7 TRBV2 15 TGTGCCAGCATGGGGAGGGCAGGGATTTCCTACGAGCAGTACTTC CASMGRAGISYEQYF
few . TRBJ1-2 TRBV2 16 TGTGCCAGCAGTGAAGCGTACCTGACAGAGTATAGGAGCTACACCTTC CASSEAYLTEYRSYTF
few TRBD1 TRBJ1-1 TRBV7-9 14 TGTGCCAGCAGCTTATGGACAGGAAAGTCTGAAGCTTTCTTT CASSLWTGKSEAFF
. TRBD1 TRBJ1-2 TRBV25-1 15 TGTGCCAGCAGTGAACCCACTTCAGGGGGGTCTGGCTACACCTTC CASSEPTSGGSGYTF
. TRBD1 TRBJ1-5 TRBV4-3 15 TGCGCCAGCAGCATAGACAGGGGCGCGGGACAGCCCCAGCATTTT CASSIDRGAGQPQHF
. . TRBJ2-2 TRBV19 15 TGTGCCAGTCGAATGGGGAGCTCGAACACCGGGGAGCTGTTTTTT CASRMGSSNTGELFF
. . TRBJ1-1 TRBV7-9 12 TGTGCCAGCAGACCCTGGGAGAGTGAAGCTTTCTTT CASRPWESEAFF
. TRBD1 TRBJ1-1 TRBV6-1 13 TGTGCCAGCAGTGAGCAGGGGGGCACTGAAGCTTTCTTT CASSEQGGTEAFF